The T cell receptor (beta chain) described here comes from a study of T cells in Graves' hyperthyroidism and ophthalmopathy. Points from the study as a whole: Blood samples included most of the expanded thyroid clonotypes exceeding 0.001. For ophthalmopathy, model prediction preceded onset by a median approximately 6 months.

Of note for this clonotype: Its cognate antigen is unknown. A much larger clone sits a single nucleotide away, making a read error possible.

Germline V gene lookup returns CDR1 SGHRS and CDR2 YFSETQ. This CDR3 region has 15 residues. Between the trimmed V and J ends, which lost 0 bases and 4 bases, there was a span of 13 bases. The hyperthyroidism was newly diagnosed and had lasted under 2 months; the patients were aged 18 to 65. It was RNA transcripts that yielded the amplified TCR beta CDR3 regions. The TCR CDR3 first-round RT-PCR relied on the HTBI primer set. One entry per CDR3 protein results from TCRdb running MiXCR on the multiplex PCR reads. The profile covers roughly 570,000 distinct CDR3 sequences, with 35% to 55% appearing a single time and roughly 8.2% taken by the ten largest.

The sequencing sample was made of peripheral blood or thyroid tissue (not recorded which). This receptor was identified in a woman aged 18-29 years with Graves' hyperthyroidism. The chain links TRBV5-1 to TRBJ1-1; D is unclear. The CDR3, as DNA: TGCGCCAGCAGCTTGGCTTGGGTGCATTTCACTGAAGCTTTCTTT. Translation gives CASSLAWVHFTEAFF.